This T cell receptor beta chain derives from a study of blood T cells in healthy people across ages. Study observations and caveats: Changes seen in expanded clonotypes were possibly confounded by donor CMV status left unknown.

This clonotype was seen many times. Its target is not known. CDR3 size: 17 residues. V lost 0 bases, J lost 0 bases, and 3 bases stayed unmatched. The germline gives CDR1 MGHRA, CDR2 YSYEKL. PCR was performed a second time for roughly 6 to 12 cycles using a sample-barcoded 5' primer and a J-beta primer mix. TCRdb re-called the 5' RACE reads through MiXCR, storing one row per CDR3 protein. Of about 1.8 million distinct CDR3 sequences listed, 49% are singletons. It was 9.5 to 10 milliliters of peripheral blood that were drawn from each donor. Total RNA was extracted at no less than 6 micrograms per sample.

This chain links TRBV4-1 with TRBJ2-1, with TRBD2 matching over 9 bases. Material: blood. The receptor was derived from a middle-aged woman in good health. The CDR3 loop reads CASSQEGRGGSYNEQFF. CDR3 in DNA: TGCGCCAGCAGCCAAGAAGGGCGGGGGGGCTCCTACAATGAGCAGTTCTTC.